These 27 T cell receptor beta chains share one sample of origin, sequenced in a study of CD8 T cells in ankylosing spondylitis. TCRdb processed the 5' RACE reads anew with MiXCR; each CDR3 protein has one entry. This table has 250,000 to 400,000 distinct CDR3 sequences, roughly 10% appearing once. Source material: blood, either unsorted or a sorted T cell fraction (not recorded which). These receptor sequences come from a female donor with ankylosing spondylitis or in good health (not recorded which).

Many counts were recorded for this clonotype. The DNA for the CDR3 is TGTGCCAGCAGCCAAGGTGACTATTCCTACAATGAGCAGTTCTTC. Protein: CASSQGDYSYNEQFF. This rearrangement joins TRBV3-1 to TRBJ2-1, with a weak D call TRBD2 (5 bases). The V end lost 1 base, the J end lost 1 base, and 8 bases lay between the germline ends. This CDR3 comprises 15 residues. Per germline, CDR1 LGHDT and CDR2 YNNKEL (reference sequence).

In its sample, this clonotype was seen many times. The rearrangement uses TRBV11-2 and TRBJ1-4; unclear D gene. The V gene lost 3 bases and the J gene lost 3 bases, with 14 bases spanning the gap. This CDR3 spans 16 amino acids. Germline CDR1 reads SGHAT; CDR2 reads FQNNGV. CDR3 in DNA: TGTGCCAGCAGCTTCGGCAATAGTAGGGCTAATGAAAAACTGTTTTTT. This gives the protein CASSFGNSRANEKLFF.

The rearrangement joins TRBV6-1 to TRBJ2-2, with 10 nucleotides matching TRBD1. The V gene's germline CDR1 is MNHNS and CDR2 SASEGT. With V trimmed by 6 bases and J by 4 bases, 8 bases remained unmatched. The CDR3 totals 16 residues. The CDR3 protein is CASRTPGTGATGELFF. CDR3 sequence (DNA): TGTGCCAGCAGAACTCCCGGGACAGGGGCCACCGGGGAGCTGTTTTTT.

This rearrangement joins TRBV7-9 to TRBJ2-2, with 9 bases that match TRBD2. Looked up from germline, CDR1 is SEHNR and CDR2 is FQNEAQ (reference sequence). The CDR3 totals 14 residues. Unmatched junction bases numbered 4, after V lost 5 bases and J lost 6 bases. CDR3 nucleotides: TGTGCCAGCAGCAGCGGGACTAGCCCCGGGGAGCTGTTTTTT. Protein sequence: CASSSGTSPGELFF.

This clonotype came up many times. The chain has TRBV29-1 and TRBJ2-4, with D possibly matching TRBD1 (6 bases). The germline V gene has CDR1 SQVTM and CDR2 ANQGSEA. This CDR3 is built from 11 residues. V lost 7 bases, J lost 7 bases, and 11 bases lay in between. The CDR3 loop is CSALTGNIQYF. In DNA form, the CDR3 reads TGCAGCGCGCTAACAGGGAACATTCAGTACTTC.

This clonotype was recorded at least ten times. This chain links TRBV9 with TRBJ2-5; a weak D match, TRBD2 (5 bases). The CDR3 covers 14 residues. The germline CDR1 and CDR2 sequences are SGDLS and YYNGEE. Trimming took off 2 bases at V and 4 bases at J, with 12 bases between the two ends. CDR3: CASSVSGVGETQYF. Here the CDR3 DNA reads TGTGCCAGCAGCGTCAGCGGTGTGGGAGAGACCCAGTACTTC. The full variable domain, rest sourced from reference TRBV9 and TRBJ2-5, is DSGVTQTPKHLITATGQRVTLRCSPRSGDLSVYWYQQSLDQGLQFLIQYYNGEERAKGNILERFSAQQFPDLHSELNLSSLELGDSALYFCASSVSGVGETQYFGPGTRLLVL.

The CDR3 DNA is TGTGCCAGCAGCTTCCTGGACAGGGGGGCCACTGAAGCTTTCTTT. This translates into CASSFLDRGATEAFF. The gene calls are TRBV7-9 and TRBJ1-1; 10 nucleotides agree with TRBD1. V dropped 3 bases and J dropped 4; count of bases not matched to a gene: 5. The germline V gene encodes CDR1 SEHNR and CDR2 FQNEAQ (reference sequence). This CDR3 spans 15 amino acids.

The chain joins TRBV6-1 to TRBJ2-3, with 9 nucleotides matching TRBD1. The J segment lost 4 bases and the V segment lost 5 bases, leaving 7 bases of the junction unmatched. This CDR3 comprises 15 residues. Per germline, CDR1 MNHNS and CDR2 SASEGT. In DNA, the CDR3 is TGTGCCAGCAGTCCGCTGGGACAGGGCGCAGATACGCAGTATTTT. Its protein is CASSPLGQGADTQYF.

Many counts were recorded for this clonotype. The rearrangement links TRBV5-6 to TRBJ1-6; perhaps TRBD1 as D (5 bases). Looked up from germline, CDR1 is SGHDT and CDR2 is YYEEEE. The length of the CDR3 is 18 residues. V lost 4 bases to trimming and J lost 3 bases, with 20 bases between them. CDR3 amino acids: CASSPGAGGKNYNSPLHF. The CDR3 DNA reads TGTGCCAGCAGCCCCGGTGCGGGGGGGAAGAACTATAATTCACCCCTCCACTTT.

This clonotype has ten or more counts. The chain couples TRBV5-1 to TRBJ1-4; TRBD1 matches at 8 bases. The V and J ends lost 0 bases and 7 bases, in that order; junction bases with no gene match: 5. Per the germline V gene, CDR1 is SGHRS and CDR2 is YFSETQ. This CDR3 comprises 15 residues. This CDR3 reads CASSLEQGASEKLFF. CDR3 sequence (DNA): TGCGCCAGCAGCTTGGAGCAGGGGGCGAGTGAAAAACTGTTTTTT.

This clonotype was observed at least ten times. The CDR3 coding sequence is TGCAGTGCTCCCAGGGGGGGGTTCACAGATACGCAGTATTTT. This gives the protein CSAPRGGFTDTQYF. The chain recombines TRBV20-1 with TRBJ2-3, with D perhaps assigned TRBD1 or TRBD2 (7 bases each). The CDR3 is 14 amino acids. With 5 bases removed from V and 2 bases from J, the gap between germline ends came to 14 bases. Germline values: CDR1 DFQATT, CDR2 SNEGSKA (reference sequence).

In this sample, this clonotype turned up many times. Here the CDR3 reads CSAWDRGHVDTQYF. CDR3 nucleotide sequence: TGCAGTGCCTGGGACAGGGGGCACGTAGATACGCAGTATTTT. The V and J genes are TRBV20-1 and TRBJ2-3; 12 positions agree with TRBD1. Trimming removed 6 bases from V and 5 bases from J; junction bases left unmatched: 6. The CDR3 spans 14 residues. CDR1 is DFQATT, CDR2 SNEGSKA, per germline (reference sequence).

This clonotype has a count of ten or more. The chain combines TRBV6-1 with TRBJ1-2, with D possibly matching TRBD1 (6 bases). Per the germline V gene, CDR1 is MNHNS and CDR2 is SASEGT. The CDR3 runs to 19 residues. Trimming left V 6 bases short and J 3 bases short, with 29 bases between. The CDR3 DNA follows: TGTGCCAGCAGCTTCACCAGGGGCCGAAATTGGCGAAGTGACTATGGCTACACCTTC. Amino acids: CASSFTRGRNWRSDYGYTF.

This clonotype occurred a few times. This chain uses TRBV2 with TRBJ1-5; 9 bases agree with TRBD1. Germline CDR1 reads SNHLY; CDR2 reads FYNNEI. CDR3 size: 13 residues. After removal of 6 bases from V and 8 bases from J, the junction contained 5 bases not matched to a gene. The CDR3 sequence: CASRGQGTEPQHF. Written as DNA, the CDR3 is TGTGCCAGCAGGGGACAGGGTACGGAGCCCCAGCATTTT.

This clonotype appeared many times. This rearrangement joins TRBV7-2 to TRBJ1-1; 11 positions agree with TRBD1. J gave up 6 bases and V 3 bases, and 6 bases lay outside the gene matches. In germline, CDR1 is SGHTA, CDR2 FQGNSA. There are 15 residues in the CDR3. CDR3 DNA: TGTGCCAGCAGCTTTGTGGGACAGGGGGGGTCTGAAGCTTTCTTT. Residues: CASSFVGQGGSEAFF.

A few counts support this clonotype. The J gene is TRBJ2-1, the V gene TRBV11-2; 10 nucleotides align to TRBD2. CDR1 is SGHAT, CDR2 FQNNGV, per germline. V lost 7 bases to trimming and J lost 9 bases; unmatched junction nucleotides: 12. The CDR3 consists of 15 residues. In nucleotides, the CDR3 is TGTGCCAGCATCCTGCTAGCGGGAGATCAGCCTGAGCAGTTCTTC. It translates to CASILLAGDQPEQFF.

In its sample, this clonotype was seen many times. This chain links TRBV10-2 with TRBJ2-5, with 8 nucleotides matching TRBD2. The ends lost 5 bases at V and 4 bases at J; junction bases unmatched: 6. CDR3 length: 14 residues. The germline V gene has CDR1 WSHSY and CDR2 SAAADI. CDR3 in DNA: TGCGCCAGCAGTCCTCAAGCGGGAGTAGAGACCCAGTACTTC. This sequence encodes CASSPQAGVETQYF.

On this clonotype itself: A clone one base away is much larger, so this may be a read error. Without the conserved terminal phenylalanine or tryptophan, this CDR3 likely stems from a read error. The chain joins TRBV3-1 to TRBJ1-1; 7 nucleotides match TRBD1. Germline V gives CDR1 LGHDT, CDR2 YNNKEL (reference sequence). V lost 2 bases, J lost 4 bases, and 4 bases stayed unmatched. This CDR3 is 14 amino acids long. In DNA, the CDR3 is TGTGCCAGCAGCCAACCACAGGGGAGCACTGAAGCTTTCTTA. Translating gives CASSQPQGSTEAFL.

The chain recombines TRBV10-3 with TRBJ1-4, with a tentative D call TRBD1 (5 bases). Germline V gene lookup returns CDR1 ENHRY and CDR2 SYGVKD. The CDR3 contains 15 residues. V shed 10 bases and J shed 3 bases, with 18 bases lying between them. The CDR3 loop is CATSGVGTSNEKLFF. DNA of the CDR3: TGTGCCACATCTGGGGTCGGGACCTCTAATGAAAAACTGTTTTTT.

There are a few counts of this clonotype. The V and J genes are TRBV29-1 and TRBJ1-1; D unclear. Trimming cost V 6 bases and J 8 bases, with 10 bases left between them. The germline CDR1 and CDR2 sequences are SQVTM and ANQGSEA. The CDR3 is 10 residues long. DNA of the CDR3: TGCAGCGTAGGTAGAAACGAAGCTTTCTTT. It codes for CSVGRNEAFF.

Concerning this clonotype: At one end the junction does not follow the germline gene, possibly because of a read error. J is TRBJ2-7 and V is TRBV12-3 or TRBV12-4; D remains ambiguous. The CDR3 has 15 residues. CDR3 in DNA: TGTGCCAGCAGTCACGTCGAGAGCAACACCTACGAGCACTACTTC. This encodes CASSHVESNTYEHYF.

The chain employs TRBV6-1 and TRBJ1-2; TRBD1 matches at 8 bases. The CDR3 runs 14 residues. Germline assignment: CDR1 MNHNS and CDR2 SASEGT. J lost 4 bases, V lost 6 bases, and 7 bases had no gene match. CDR3: CASSVGQAGYGYTF. The CDR3 bases are TGTGCCAGCAGCGTGGGACAGGCCGGCTATGGCTACACCTTC.

This rearrangement joins TRBV5-1 to TRBJ2-1, with TRBD1 as a possible D gene (6 bases). Germline V CDR1 and CDR2: SGHRS, YFSETQ. Trimming took off 0 bases at V and 3 bases at J, with 13 bases between the two ends. The CDR3 loop spans 16 amino acids. The CDR3 nucleotides read TGCGCCAGCAGCTTGGACGAGGGGGTGGGCTACAATGAGCAGTTCTTC. Protein product: CASSLDEGVGYNEQFF.

This clonotype appeared many times. The chain uses TRBV5-4 and TRBJ1-1; D perhaps matches TRBD1 (5 bases). Germline V gene sequence: CDR1 SGHNT, CDR2 YYREEE (reference sequence). The CDR3 has 13 amino acids. The V gene lost 4 bases and the J gene lost 1 base, with 8 bases spanning the gap. CDR3 loop: CASSPGGNTEAFF. The CDR3 DNA sequence: TGTGCCAGCAGCCCGGGGGGGAACACTGAAGCTTTCTTT. The whole variable domain, filled in from reference TRBV5-4 and TRBJ1-1, reads ETGVTQSPTHLIKTRGQQVTLRCSSQSGHNTVSWYQQALGQGPQFIFQYYREEENGRGNFPPRFSGLQFPNYSSELNVNALELDDSALYLCASSPGGNTEAFFGQGTRLTVV.

This clonotype was seen many times. The chain couples TRBV7-9 to TRBJ2-5; D could derive from TRBD1 or TRBD2 (5 bases each). CDR3 length: 16 residues. The V and J ends lost 1 base and 0 bases respectively, with 12 bases between them. In germline, CDR1 is SEHNR, CDR2 FQNEAQ (reference sequence). CDR3 DNA sequence: TGTGCCAGCAGCTTAGGGAGAGGGGCCAACCAAGAGACCCAGTACTTC. Translating it yields CASSLGRGANQETQYF.

Ten or more counts support this clonotype. The gene calls are TRBV4-3 and TRBJ2-2; TRBD1 matches at 8 bases. CDR1 is LGHNA, CDR2 YSLEER, per germline. The junction had 7 bases not matched to a gene; V was cut back by 4 bases and J by 0 bases. The CDR3 consists of 17 residues. The CDR3 is CASSRIDRGANTGELFF. Here the CDR3 DNA reads TGCGCCAGCAGCCGAATAGACAGGGGCGCGAACACCGGGGAGCTGTTTTTT.

This clonotype was detected many times. This chain connects TRBV20-1 to TRBJ2-7; TRBD2 agrees at 8 bases. The V gene's germline CDR1 is DFQATT and CDR2 SNEGSKA (reference sequence). The V and J ends lost 6 bases and 2 bases, in that order; junction bases with no gene match: 6. The length of the CDR3 is 13 residues. Here the CDR3 DNA reads TGCAGTGCCAATGGGCGGGGGGCCTACGAGCAGTACTTC. It encodes CSANGRGAYEQYF.